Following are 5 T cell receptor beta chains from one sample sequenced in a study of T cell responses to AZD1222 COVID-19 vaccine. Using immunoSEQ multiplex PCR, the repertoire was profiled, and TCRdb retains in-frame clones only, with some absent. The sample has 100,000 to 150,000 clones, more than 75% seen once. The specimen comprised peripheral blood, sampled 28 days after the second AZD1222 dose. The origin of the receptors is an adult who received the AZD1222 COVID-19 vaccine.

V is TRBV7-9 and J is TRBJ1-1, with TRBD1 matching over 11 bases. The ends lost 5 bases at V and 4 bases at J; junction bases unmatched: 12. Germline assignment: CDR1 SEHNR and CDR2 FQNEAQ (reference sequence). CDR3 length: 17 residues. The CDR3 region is CASSPKGQGVRITEAFF. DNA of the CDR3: TGTGCCAGCAGCCCGAAGGGACAGGGGGTGAGGATCACTGAAGCTTTCTTT.

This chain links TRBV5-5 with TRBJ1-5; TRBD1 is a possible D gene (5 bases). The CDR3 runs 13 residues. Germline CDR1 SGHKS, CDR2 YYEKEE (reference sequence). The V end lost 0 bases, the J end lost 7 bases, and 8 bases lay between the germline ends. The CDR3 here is CASSLDGDQPQHF. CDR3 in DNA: TGTGCCAGCAGCTTGGACGGGGACCAGCCCCAGCATTTT. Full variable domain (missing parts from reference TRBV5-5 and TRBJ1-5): DAGVTQSPTHLIKTRGQQVTLRCSPISGHKSVSWYQQVLGQGPQFIFQYYEKEERGRGNFPDRFSARQFPNYSSELNVNALLLGDSALYLCASSLDGDQPQHFGDGTRLSIL.

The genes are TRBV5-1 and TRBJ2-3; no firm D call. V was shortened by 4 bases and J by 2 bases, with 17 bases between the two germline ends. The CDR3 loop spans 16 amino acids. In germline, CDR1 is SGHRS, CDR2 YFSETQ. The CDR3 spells CASSPPAATATDTQYF. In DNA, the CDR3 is TGCGCCAGCAGCCCTCCGGCAGCCACTGCCACAGATACGCAGTATTTT.

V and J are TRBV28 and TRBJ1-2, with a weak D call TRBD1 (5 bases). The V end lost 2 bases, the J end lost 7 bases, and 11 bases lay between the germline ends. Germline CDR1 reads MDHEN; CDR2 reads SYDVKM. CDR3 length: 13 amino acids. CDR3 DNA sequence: TGTGCCAGCAGTTTAGTCTGGGGGGGTGGCTACACCTTC. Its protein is CASSLVWGGGYTF.

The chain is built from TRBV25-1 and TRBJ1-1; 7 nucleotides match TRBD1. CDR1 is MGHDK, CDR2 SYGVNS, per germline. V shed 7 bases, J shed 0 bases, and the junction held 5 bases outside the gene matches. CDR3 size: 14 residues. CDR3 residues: CASNKGAVNTEAFF. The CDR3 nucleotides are TGTGCCAGCAATAAGGGGGCAGTGAACACTGAAGCTTTCTTT.